This T cell receptor beta chain was profiled in a study of OX40 agonist ivuxolimab in advanced cancers. Study at large: Across the patients, intravenous ivuxolimab was delivered every 2 weeks at 0.01 to 10 mg/kg.

Comment on this clone: The antigen is not known.

Findings and caveats of the study: More expanded clones were seen, on average, in CD8+ T cells than in CD4+. Also present in some nonresponders was a low level of normalized T-cell clonal expansion. Both blood CD4+ and CD8+ T cells showed clonal growth by week 6 at 0.1 to 3.0 mg/kg.

Some clones are missing from TCRdb's copy, which holds only in-frame ones; the method was immunoSEQ multiplex PCR. This table has around 150,000 clones, approximately 94% appearing once. The sequence was obtained from an adult with an advanced solid tumor such as melanoma, head and neck, liver or kidney cancer. The input for sequencing was CD4+ or CD8+ T cells sorted from blood, taken in a trial of the OX40 agonist ivuxolimab.

Here the CDR3 DNA reads TGTGCCACCAGCGGGAGCGACAGGATTCGCGGTGAAAAACTGTTTTTT. This encodes CATSGSDRIRGEKLFF. The chain carries TRBV15 and TRBJ1-4; D may be TRBD1 (6 bases). The V end lost 5 bases, the J end lost 7 bases, and 20 bases lay between the germline ends. Germline V gene lookup returns CDR1 LNHNV and CDR2 YYDKDF (reference sequence). This CDR3 spans 16 amino acids.